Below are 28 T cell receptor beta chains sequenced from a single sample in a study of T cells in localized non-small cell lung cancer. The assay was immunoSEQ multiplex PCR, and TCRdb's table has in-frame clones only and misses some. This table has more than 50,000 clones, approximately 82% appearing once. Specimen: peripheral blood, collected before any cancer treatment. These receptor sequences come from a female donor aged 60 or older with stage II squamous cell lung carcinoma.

CDR3 loop: CASSRGQGAGPQKLFF. Written as DNA, the CDR3 is TGTGCCAGCAGCCGGGGGCAGGGGGCCGGGCCCCAAAAACTGTTTTTT. The J gene is TRBJ1-4, the V gene TRBV7-6; TRBD1 matches at 8 bases. The germline gives CDR1 SGHVS, CDR2 FNYEAQ. V trimming: 5 bases; J trimming: 9 bases; junction bases outside the gene matches: 14. The CDR3 is 16 residues long.

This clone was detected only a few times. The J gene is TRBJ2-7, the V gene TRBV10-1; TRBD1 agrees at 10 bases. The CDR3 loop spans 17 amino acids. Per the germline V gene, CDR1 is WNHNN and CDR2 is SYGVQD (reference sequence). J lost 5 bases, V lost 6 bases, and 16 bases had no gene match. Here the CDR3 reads CASRTTNRDRGLNEQYF. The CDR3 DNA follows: TGCGCCAGCAGGACTACCAATCGGGACAGGGGATTAAACGAGCAGTACTTC.

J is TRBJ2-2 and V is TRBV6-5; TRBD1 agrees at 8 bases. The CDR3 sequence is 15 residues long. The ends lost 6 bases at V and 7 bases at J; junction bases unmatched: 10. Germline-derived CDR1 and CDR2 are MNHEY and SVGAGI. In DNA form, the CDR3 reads TGTGCCAGCAGCTACAACAGGGGGATGAGCGGGGAGCTGTTTTTT. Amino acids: CASSYNRGMSGELFF.

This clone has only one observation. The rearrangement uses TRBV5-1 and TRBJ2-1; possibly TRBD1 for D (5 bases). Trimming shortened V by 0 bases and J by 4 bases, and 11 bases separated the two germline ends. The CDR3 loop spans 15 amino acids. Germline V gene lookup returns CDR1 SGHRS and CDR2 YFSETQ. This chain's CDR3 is CASSLDGAQYNEQFF. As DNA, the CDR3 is TGCGCCAGCAGCTTGGATGGGGCCCAATACAATGAGCAGTTCTTC.

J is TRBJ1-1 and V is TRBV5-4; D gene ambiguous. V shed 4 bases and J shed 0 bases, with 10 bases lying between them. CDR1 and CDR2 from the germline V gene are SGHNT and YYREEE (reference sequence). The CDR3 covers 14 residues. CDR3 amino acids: CASSAAIMNTEAFF. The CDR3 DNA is TGTGCCAGCAGCGCCGCTATAATGAACACTGAAGCTTTCTTT.

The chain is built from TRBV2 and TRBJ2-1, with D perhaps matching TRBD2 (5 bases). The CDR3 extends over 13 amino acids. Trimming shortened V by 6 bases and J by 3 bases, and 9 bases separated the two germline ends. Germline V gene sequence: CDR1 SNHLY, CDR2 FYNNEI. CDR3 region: CASSPRGYNEQFF. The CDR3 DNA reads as TGTGCCAGCAGCCCCCGGGGCTACAATGAGCAGTTCTTC. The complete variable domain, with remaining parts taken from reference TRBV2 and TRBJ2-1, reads EPEVTQTPSHQVTQMGQEVILRCVPISNHLYFYWYRQILGQKVEFLVSFYNNEISEKSEIFDDQFSVERPDGSNFTLKIRSTKLEDSAMYFCASSPRGYNEQFFGPGTRLTVL.

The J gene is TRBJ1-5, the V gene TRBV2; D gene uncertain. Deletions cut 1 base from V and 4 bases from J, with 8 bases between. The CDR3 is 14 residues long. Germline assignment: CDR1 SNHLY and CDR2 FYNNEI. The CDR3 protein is CASSEGALNQPQHF. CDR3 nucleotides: TGTGCCAGCAGTGAAGGGGCCCTGAATCAGCCCCAGCATTTT.

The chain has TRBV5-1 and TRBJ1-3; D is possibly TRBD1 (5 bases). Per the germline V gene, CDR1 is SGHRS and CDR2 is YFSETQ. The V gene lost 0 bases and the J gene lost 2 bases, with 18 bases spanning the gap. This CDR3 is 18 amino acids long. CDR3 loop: CASSLEVLAGSAGNTIYF. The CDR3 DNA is TGCGCCAGCAGCTTGGAAGTGTTGGCAGGGTCGGCTGGAAACACCATATATTTT. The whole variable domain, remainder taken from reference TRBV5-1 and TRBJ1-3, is KAGVTQTPRYLIKTRGQQVTLSCSPISGHRSVSWYQQTPGQGLQFLFEYFSETQRNKGNFPGRFSGRQFSNSRSEMNVSTLELGDSALYLCASSLEVLAGSAGNTIYFGEGSWLTVV.

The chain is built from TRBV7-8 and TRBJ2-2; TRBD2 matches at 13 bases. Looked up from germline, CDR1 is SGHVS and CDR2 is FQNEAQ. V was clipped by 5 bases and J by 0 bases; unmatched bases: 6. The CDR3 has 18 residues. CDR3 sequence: CASSLRTSGGTNTGELFF. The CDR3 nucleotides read TGTGCCAGCAGCCTTCGGACTAGCGGGGGAACGAACACCGGGGAGCTGTTTTTT.

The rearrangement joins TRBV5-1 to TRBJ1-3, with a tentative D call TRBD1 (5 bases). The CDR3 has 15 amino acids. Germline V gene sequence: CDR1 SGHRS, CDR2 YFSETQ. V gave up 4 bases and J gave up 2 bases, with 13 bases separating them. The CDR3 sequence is CASSPGGVAGNTIYF. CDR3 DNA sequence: TGCGCCAGCAGCCCTGGAGGGGTGGCTGGAAACACCATATATTTT. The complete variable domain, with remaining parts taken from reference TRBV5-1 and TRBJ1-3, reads KAGVTQTPRYLIKTRGQQVTLSCSPISGHRSVSWYQQTPGQGLQFLFEYFSETQRNKGNFPGRFSGRQFSNSRSEMNVSTLELGDSALYLCASSPGGVAGNTIYFGEGSWLTVV.

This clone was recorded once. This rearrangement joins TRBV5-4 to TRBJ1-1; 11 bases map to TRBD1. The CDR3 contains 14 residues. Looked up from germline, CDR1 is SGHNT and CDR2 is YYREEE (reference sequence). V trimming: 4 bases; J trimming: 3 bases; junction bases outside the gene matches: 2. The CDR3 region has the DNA TGTGCCAGCAGCCGGGACAGGGGGTACACTGAAGCTTTCTTT. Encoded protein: CASSRDRGYTEAFF.

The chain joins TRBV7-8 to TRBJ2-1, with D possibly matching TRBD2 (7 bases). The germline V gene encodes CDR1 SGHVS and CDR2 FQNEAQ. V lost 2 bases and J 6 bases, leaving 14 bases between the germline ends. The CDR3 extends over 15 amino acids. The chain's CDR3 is CASSLSRGPLNEQFF. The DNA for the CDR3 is TGTGCCAGCAGCTTATCGCGGGGGCCCCTCAATGAGCAGTTCTTC.

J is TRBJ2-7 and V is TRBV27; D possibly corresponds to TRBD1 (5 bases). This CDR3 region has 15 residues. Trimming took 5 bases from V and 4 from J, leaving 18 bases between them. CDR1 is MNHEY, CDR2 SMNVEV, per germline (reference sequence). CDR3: CASSETSTQGYEQYF. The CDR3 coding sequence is TGTGCCAGCAGTGAAACCTCCACTCAGGGTTACGAGCAGTACTTC.

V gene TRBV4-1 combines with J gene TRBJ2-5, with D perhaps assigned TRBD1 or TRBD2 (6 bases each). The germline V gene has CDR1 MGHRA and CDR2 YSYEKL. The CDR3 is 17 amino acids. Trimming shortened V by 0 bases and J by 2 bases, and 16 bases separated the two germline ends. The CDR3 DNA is TGCGCCAGCAGCCAAGATAAGGGGGGCATCAGGCAAGAGACCCAGTACTTC. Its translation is CASSQDKGGIRQETQYF.

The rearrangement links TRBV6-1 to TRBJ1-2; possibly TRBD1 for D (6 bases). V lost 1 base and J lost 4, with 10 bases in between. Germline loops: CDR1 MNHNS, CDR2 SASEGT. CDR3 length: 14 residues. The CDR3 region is CASSEGGGPYGYTF. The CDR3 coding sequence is TGTGCCAGCAGTGAAGGGGGGGGGCCCTATGGCTACACCTTC.

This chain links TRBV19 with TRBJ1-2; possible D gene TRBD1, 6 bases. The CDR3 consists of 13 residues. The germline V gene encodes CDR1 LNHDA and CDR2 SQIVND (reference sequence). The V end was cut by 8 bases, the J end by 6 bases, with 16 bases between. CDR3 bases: TGTGCCAGTCGAGAATTCCAGGGGAATGGCTACACCTTC. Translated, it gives CASREFQGNGYTF. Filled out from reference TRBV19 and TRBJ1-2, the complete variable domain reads DGGITQSPKYLFRKEGQNVTLSCEQNLNHDAMYWYRQDPGQGLRLIYYSQIVNDFQKGDIAEGYSVSREKKESFPLTVTSAQKNPTAFYLCASREFQGNGYTFGSGTRLTVV.

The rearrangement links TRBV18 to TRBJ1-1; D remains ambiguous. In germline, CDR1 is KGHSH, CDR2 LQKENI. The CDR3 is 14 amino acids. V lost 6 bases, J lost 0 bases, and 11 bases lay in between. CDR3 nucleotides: TGTGCCAGCTCCCCCGGGAGCATGAACACTGAAGCTTTCTTT. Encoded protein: CASSPGSMNTEAFF.

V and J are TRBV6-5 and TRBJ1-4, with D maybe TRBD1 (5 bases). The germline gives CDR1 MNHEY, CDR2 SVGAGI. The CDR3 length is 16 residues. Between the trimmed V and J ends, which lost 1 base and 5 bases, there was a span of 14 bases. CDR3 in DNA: TGTGCCAGCAGTTACTACACCGGGACGGGCAATGAAAAACTGTTTTTT. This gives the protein CASSYYTGTGNEKLFF.

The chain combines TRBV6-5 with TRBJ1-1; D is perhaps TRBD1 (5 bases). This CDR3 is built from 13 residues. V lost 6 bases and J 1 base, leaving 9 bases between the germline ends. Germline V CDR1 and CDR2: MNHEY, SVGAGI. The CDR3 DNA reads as TGTGCCAGCAGGACGACAGCGAACACTGAAGCTTTCTTT. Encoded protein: CASRTTANTEAFF.

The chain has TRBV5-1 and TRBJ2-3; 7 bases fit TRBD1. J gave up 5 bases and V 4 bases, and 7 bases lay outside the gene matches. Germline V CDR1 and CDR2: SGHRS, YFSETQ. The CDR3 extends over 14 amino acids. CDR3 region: CASSLPTGRDTQYF. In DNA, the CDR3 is TGCGCCAGCAGCCTGCCGACAGGGCGAGATACGCAGTATTTT.

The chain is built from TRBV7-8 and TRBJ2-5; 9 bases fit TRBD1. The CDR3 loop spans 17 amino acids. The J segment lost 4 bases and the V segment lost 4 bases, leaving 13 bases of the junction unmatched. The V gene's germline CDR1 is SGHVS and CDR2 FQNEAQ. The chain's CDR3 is CASSSAGTGLFRETQYF. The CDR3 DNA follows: TGTGCCAGCAGCTCCGCCGGGACAGGGCTGTTCCGAGAGACCCAGTACTTC.

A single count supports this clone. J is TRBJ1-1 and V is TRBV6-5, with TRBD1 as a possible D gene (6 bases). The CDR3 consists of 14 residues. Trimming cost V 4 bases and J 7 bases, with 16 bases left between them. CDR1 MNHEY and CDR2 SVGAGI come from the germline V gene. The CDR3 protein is CASSSGTPGVEAFF. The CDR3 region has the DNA TGTGCCAGCAGTTCCGGGACACCCGGGGTTGAAGCTTTCTTT.

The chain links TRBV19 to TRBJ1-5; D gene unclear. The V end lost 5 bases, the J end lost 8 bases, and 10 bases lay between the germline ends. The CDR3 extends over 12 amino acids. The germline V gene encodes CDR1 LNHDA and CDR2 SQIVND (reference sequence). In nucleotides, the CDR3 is TGTGCCAGTAGTTATAAGGACGAGCCCCAGCATTTT. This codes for CASSYKDEPQHF.

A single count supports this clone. CDR3 bases: TGTGCCAGCAGCTACTCGGACAGGGTTGTCGCCGGGGAGCTGTTTTTT. Translation gives CASSYSDRVVAGELFF. The chain employs TRBV7-2 and TRBJ2-2, with TRBD1 identical over 8 bases. V gave up 4 bases and J gave up 6 bases; unmatched junction bases: 10. The germline CDR1 and CDR2 sequences are SGHTA and FQGNSA. The CDR3 runs 16 residues.

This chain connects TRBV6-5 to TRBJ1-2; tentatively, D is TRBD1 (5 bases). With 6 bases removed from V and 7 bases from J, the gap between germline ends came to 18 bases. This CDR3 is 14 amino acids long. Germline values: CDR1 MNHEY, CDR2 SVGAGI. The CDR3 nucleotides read TGTGCCAGCAGATTCGGACAAAGGGCGGTTGGCTACACCTTC. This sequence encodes CASRFGQRAVGYTF.

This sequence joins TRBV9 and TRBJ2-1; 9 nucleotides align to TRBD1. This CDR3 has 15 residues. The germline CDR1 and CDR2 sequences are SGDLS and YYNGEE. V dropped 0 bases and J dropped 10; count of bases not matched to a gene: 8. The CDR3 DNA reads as TGTGCCAGCAGCGTAGCGGGACAGGGTCTGAGGGAGCAGTTCTTC. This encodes CASSVAGQGLREQFF.

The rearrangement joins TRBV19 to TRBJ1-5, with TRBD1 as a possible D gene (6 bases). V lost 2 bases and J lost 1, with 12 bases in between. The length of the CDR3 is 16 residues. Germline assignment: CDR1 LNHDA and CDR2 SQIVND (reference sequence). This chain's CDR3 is CASSIFPQGSNQPQHF. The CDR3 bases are TGTGCCAGTAGTATATTCCCCCAGGGGAGCAATCAGCCCCAGCATTTT. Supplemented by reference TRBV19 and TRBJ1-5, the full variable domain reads DGGITQSPKYLFRKEGQNVTLSCEQNLNHDAMYWYRQDPGQGLRLIYYSQIVNDFQKGDIAEGYSVSREKKESFPLTVTSAQKNPTAFYLCASSIFPQGSNQPQHFGDGTRLSIL.

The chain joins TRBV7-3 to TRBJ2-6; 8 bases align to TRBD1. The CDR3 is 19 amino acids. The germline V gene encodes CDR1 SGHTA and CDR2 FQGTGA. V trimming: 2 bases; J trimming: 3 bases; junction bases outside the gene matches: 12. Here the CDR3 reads CASSLSPQTGTGGANVLTF. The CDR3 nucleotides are TGTGCCAGCAGCTTATCCCCCCAGACAGGGACAGGTGGGGCCAACGTCCTGACTTTC. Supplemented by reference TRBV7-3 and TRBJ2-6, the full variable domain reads GAGVSQTPSNKVTEKGKYVELRCDPISGHTALYWYRQSLGQGPEFLIYFQGTGAADDSGLPNDRFFAVRPEGSVSTLKIQRTERGDSAVYLCASSLSPQTGTGGANVLTFGAGSRLTVL.